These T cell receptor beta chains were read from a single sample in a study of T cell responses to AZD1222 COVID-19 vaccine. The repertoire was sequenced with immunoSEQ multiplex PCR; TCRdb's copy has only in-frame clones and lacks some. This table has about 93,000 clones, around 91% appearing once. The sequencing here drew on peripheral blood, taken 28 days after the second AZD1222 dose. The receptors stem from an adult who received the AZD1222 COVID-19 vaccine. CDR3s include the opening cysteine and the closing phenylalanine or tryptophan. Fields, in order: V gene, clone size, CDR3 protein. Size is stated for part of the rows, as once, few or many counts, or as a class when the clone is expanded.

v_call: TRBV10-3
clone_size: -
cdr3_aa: CAIRDGSFSYEQYF

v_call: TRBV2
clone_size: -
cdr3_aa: CASSELDTGSTEAFF

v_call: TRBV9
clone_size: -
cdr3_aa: CASRSGAEQFF

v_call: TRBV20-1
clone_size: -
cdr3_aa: CSASFLVEDTEAFF

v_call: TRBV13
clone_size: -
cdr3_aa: CASSLKGTGELFF

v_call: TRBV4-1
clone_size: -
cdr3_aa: CASSPLELANTDTQYF

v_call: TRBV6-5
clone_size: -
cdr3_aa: CASWKGPSGANVLTF

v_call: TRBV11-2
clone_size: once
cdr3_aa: CASSFTGGWTGELFF

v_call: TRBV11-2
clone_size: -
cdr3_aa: CASSLRGDGTDTQYF

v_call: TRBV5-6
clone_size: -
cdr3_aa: CASSFVGDIFSQAFF

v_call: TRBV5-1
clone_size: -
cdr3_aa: CASSLEQLNTEAFF

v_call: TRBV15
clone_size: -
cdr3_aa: CATSRTGTVATNEKLFF

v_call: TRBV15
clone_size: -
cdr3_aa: CATSSGQGDNEKLFF

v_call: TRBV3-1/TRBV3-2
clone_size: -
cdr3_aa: CASSPTGARGYTF

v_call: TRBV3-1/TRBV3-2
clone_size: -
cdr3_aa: CASSQDSGSYNEQFF

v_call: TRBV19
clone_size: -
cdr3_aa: CASSIENQPYGYTF

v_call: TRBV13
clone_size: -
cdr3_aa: CASSPLQDLVEQYF

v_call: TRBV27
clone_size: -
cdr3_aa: CASFSQLGNTGELFF

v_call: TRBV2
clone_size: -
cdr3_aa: CASNDRGPEAFF

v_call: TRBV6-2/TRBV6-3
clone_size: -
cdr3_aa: CASSFPAYEQYF

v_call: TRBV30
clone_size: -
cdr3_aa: CAWSVRPLAGGYEQYF

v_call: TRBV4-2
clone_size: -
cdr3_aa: CASSQGTENQPQHF

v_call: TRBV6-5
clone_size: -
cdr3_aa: CASSWGSGGANEQFF

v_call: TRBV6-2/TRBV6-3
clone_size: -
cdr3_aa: CASSYSGSGRGGYTF

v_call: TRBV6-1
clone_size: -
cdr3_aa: CASSDGLAGRAYEQYF

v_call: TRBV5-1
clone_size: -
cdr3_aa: CASSPGQGTGELFF

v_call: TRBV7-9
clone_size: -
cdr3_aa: CASSLSGNSGYTF

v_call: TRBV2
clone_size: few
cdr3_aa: CASRGTRLPNYGYTF

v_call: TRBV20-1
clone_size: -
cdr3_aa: CSAPYGYEQYF

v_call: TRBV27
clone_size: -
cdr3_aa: CASASGNIQYF

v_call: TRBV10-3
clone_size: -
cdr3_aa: CAISADRDLYEQYF

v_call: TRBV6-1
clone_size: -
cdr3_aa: CASSGRTGGGSAYYEQYF

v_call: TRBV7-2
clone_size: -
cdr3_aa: CASSSGTYSGNTIYF

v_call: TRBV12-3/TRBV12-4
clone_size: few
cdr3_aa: CAGGGRTGELFF

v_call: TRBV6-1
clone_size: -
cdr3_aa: CASSEKGEYGYTF

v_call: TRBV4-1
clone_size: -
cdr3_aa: CASSQDVRYYYTEAFF

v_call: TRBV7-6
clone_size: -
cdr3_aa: CASSKRASYEQYF

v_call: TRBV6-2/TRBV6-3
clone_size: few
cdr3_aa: CASSSRQGPRPNSPLHF

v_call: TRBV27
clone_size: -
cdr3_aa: CASSLTWPGTAALPLHF

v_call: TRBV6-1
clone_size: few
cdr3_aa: CASSEAGENTEAFF

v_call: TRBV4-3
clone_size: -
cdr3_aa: CASSQDSRFGGSSGANVLTF

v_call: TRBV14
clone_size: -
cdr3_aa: CASSAPLDTQYF

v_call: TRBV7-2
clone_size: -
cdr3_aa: CASSSQEGPYEQYF

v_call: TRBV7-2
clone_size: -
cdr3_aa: CASSFPQGARYEQYF

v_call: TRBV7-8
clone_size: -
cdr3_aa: CASSLDSSGSTFAKNIQYF